This TCR beta chain was retrieved from a study of T cell repertoires in cytomegalovirus infection. Study-wide context: Signatures in public TCR beta sequences pointed to both CMV infection and matching HLA type.

TCRdb itself ran the reads through MiXCR, one entry per CDR3 protein. Of about 300,000 distinct CDR3 sequences listed, about 9.2% are singletons. The V and J ends lost 7 bases and 7 bases, in that order; junction bases with no gene match: 6. Looked up from germline, CDR1 is SGHDT and CDR2 is YYEEEE. This CDR3 spans 12 amino acids. This clonotype has at least ten counts. No antigen is known for it. Findings of the study overall: What dominated the ex vivo response were HLA-C-restricted CMV-specific TCR beta clonotypes. Cumulated frequencies of public TCR beta families served to identify carriers of CMV plus the relevant HLA.

The sample consisted of PBMCs. This sequence originates from a human donor in good health (CMV status not recorded). Some clones in this sample may be carry-over from other donors' samples. The genes are TRBV5-6 and TRBJ1-1; 8 bases fit TRBD1. The CDR3 nucleotides are TGTGCCAGCGGTAGACAGGGGCGTGAAGCTTTCTTT. This translates into CASGRQGREAFF.